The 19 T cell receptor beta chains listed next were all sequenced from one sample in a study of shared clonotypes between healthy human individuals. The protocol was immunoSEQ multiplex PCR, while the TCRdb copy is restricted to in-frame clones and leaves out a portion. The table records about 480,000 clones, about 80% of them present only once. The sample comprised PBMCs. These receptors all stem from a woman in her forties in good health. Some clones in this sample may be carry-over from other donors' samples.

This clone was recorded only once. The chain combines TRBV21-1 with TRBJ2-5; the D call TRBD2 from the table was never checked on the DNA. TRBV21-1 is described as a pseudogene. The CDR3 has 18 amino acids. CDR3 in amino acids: CASSSPPVGGRLRETQYF. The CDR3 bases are TGTGCCAGCAGCTCCCCCCCGGTGGGAGGGCGGTTGCGGGAGACCCAGTACTTC.

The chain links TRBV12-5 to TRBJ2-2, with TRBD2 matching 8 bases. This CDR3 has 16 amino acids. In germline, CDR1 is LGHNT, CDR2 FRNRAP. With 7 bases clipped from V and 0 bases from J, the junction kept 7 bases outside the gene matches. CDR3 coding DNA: TGTGCTAGTGCCCGGGGGGGGGTTACGAACACCGGGGAGCTGTTTTTT. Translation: CASARGGVTNTGELFF.

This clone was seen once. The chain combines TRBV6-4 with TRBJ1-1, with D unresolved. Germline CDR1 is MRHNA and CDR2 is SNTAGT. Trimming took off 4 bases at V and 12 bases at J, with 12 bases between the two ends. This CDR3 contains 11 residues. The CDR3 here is CASSGLGVTFF. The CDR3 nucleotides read TGTGCCAGCAGTGGCCTGGGAGTAACTTTCTTT.

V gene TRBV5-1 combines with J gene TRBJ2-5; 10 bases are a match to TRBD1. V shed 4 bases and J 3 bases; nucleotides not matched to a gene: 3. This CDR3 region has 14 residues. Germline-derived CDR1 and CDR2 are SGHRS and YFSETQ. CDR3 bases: TGCGCCAGCAGCCCGGGGACAGGGGAAGAGACCCAGTACTTC. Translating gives CASSPGTGEETQYF.

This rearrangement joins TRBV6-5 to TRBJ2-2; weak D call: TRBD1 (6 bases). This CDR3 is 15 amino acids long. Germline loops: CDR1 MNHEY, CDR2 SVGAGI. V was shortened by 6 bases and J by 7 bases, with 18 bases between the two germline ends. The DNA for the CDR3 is TGTGCCAGCAGACATAAGCCACAGGGTTTCGGGGAGCTGTTTTTT. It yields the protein CASRHKPQGFGELFF.

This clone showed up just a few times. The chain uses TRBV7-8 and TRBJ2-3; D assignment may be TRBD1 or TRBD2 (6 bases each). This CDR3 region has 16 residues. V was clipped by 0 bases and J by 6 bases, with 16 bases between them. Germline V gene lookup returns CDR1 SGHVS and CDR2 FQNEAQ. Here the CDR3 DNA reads TGTGCCAGCAGCTTAGCTCGGGGGCTGAGGGTGGATACGCAGTATTTT. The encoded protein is CASSLARGLRVDTQYF. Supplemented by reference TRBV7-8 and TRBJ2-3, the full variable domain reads GAGVSQSPRYKVAKRGQDVALRCDPISGHVSLFWYQQALGQGPEFLTYFQNEAQLDKSGLPSDRFFAERPEGSVSTLKIQRTQQEDSAVYLCASSLARGLRVDTQYFGPGTRLTVL.

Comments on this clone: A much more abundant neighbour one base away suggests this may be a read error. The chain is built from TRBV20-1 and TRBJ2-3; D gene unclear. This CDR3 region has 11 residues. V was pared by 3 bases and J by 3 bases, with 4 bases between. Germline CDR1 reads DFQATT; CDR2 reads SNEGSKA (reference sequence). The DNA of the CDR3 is TGCAGTGCTAGTTATACAGATACGCAGTATTTT. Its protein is CSASYTDTQYF.

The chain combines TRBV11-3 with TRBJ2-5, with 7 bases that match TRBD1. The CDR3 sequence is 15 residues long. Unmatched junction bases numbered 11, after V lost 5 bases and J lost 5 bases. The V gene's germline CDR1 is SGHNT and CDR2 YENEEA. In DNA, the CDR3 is TGTGCCAGCAGCGCACAGGGGTTGGGCGGTGAGACCCAGTACTTC. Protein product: CASSAQGLGGETQYF.

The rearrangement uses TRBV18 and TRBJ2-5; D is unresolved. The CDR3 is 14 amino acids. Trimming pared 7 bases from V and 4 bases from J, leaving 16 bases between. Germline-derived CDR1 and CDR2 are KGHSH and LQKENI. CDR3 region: CASCEGWKAETQYF. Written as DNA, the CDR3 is TGTGCCAGCTGCGAAGGGTGGAAGGCAGAGACCCAGTACTTC.

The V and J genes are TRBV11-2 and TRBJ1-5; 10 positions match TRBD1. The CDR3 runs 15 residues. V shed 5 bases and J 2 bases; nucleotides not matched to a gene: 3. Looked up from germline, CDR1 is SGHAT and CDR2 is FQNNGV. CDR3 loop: CASSTTGGRNQPQHF. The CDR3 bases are TGTGCCAGCAGCACGACAGGGGGCCGCAATCAGCCCCAGCATTTT.

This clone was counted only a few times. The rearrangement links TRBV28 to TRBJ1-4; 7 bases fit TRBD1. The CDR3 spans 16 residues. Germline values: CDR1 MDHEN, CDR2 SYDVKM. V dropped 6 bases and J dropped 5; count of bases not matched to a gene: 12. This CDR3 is CASRPPLGRGNEKLFF. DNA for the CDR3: TGTGCCAGCAGACCTCCTCTGGGCAGGGGGAATGAAAAACTGTTTTTT.

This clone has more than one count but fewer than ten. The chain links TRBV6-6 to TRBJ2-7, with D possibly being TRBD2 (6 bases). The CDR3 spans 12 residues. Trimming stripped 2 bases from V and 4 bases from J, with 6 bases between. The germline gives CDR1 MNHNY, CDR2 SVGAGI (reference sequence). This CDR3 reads CASSYRGYEQYF. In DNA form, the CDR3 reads TGTGCCAGCAGTTACCGGGGGTACGAGCAGTACTTC.

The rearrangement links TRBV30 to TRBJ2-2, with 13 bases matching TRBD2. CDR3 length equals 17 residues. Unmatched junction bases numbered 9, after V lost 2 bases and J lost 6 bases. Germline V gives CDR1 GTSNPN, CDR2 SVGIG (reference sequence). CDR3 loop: CAWSFGLAGVLAGELFF. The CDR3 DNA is TGTGCCTGGAGTTTTGGACTAGCGGGAGTTTTGGCCGGGGAGCTGTTTTTT. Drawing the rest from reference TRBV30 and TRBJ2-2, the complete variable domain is SQTIHQWPATLVQPVGSPLSLECTVEGTSNPNLYWYRQAAGRGLQLLFYSVGIGQISSEVPQNLSASRPQDRQFILSSKKLLLSDSGFYLCAWSFGLAGVLAGELFFGEGSRLTVL.

In DNA, the CDR3 is TGTGCCAGCAGTCGGACGGGTGCTAATGAAAAACTGTTTTTT. It yields the protein CASSRTGANEKLFF. The chain uses TRBV28 and TRBJ1-4; D gene unclear. Germline values: CDR1 MDHEN, CDR2 SYDVKM. Trimming took off 5 bases at V and 3 bases at J, with 10 bases between the two ends. The CDR3 extends over 14 amino acids.

The CDR3 DNA reads TGTGCCAGCAGTGATAGAGGGGCTGGAAACACCATATATTTT. Encoded protein: CASSDRGAGNTIYF. The chain carries TRBV6-1 and TRBJ1-3; tentative D call: TRBD1 (5 bases). V lost 3 bases and J 2 bases, leaving 8 bases between the germline ends. Germline lookup yields CDR1 MNHNS and CDR2 SASEGT. The CDR3 is 14 amino acids.

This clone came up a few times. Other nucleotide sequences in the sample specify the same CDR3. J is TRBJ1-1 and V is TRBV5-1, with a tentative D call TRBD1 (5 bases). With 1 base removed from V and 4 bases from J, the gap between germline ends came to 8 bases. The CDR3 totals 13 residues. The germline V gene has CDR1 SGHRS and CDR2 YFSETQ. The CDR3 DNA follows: TGCGCCAGCAGCTTGACCGGGGGCACTGAAGCTTTCTTT. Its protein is CASSLTGGTEAFF. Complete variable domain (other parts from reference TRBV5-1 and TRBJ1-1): KAGVTQTPRYLIKTRGQQVTLSCSPISGHRSVSWYQQTPGQGLQFLFEYFSETQRNKGNFPGRFSGRQFSNSRSEMNVSTLELGDSALYLCASSLTGGTEAFFGQGTRLTVV.

The CDR3 loop reads CASRTSGIANTGELFF. The DNA of the CDR3 is TGTGCCAGCAGGACTAGCGGTATCGCGAACACCGGGGAGCTGTTTTTT. The chain joins TRBV7-2 to TRBJ2-2; 9 bases map to TRBD2. V dropped 6 bases and J dropped 0; count of bases not matched to a gene: 5. Germline V gene sequence: CDR1 SGHTA, CDR2 FQGNSA. The CDR3 spans 16 residues. Combining the CDR3 with reference TRBV7-2 and TRBJ2-2 gives the whole variable domain GAGVSQSPSNKVTEKGKDVELRCDPISGHTALYWYRQSLGQGLEFLIYFQGNSAPDKSGLPSDRFSAERTGGSVSTLTIQRTQQEDSAVYLCASRTSGIANTGELFFGEGSRLTVL.

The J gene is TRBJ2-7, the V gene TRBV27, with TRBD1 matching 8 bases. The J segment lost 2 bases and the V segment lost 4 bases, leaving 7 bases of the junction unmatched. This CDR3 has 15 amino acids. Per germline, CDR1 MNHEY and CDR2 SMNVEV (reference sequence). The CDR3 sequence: CASSSRQGPAYEQYF. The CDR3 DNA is TGTGCCAGCAGTTCAAGACAGGGGCCGGCCTACGAGCAGTACTTC.

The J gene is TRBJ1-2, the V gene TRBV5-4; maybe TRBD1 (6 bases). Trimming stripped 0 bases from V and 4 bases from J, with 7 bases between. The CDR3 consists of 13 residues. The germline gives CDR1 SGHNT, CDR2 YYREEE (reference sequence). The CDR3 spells CASSLDRVYGYTF. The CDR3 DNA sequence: TGTGCCAGCAGCTTGGACAGGGTCTATGGCTACACCTTC.